Included here is one T cell receptor (beta chain) sequence, with context. As yet, its antigen is unknown. 5'RACE template switching built TCR beta cDNA with unique molecular identifiers. TCRdb reprocessed the 5' RACE reads; each CDR3 protein has one entry and no DNA is given. The sample table includes a few hundred thousand distinct CDR3 sequences. The data derive from a study of T cells expressing NK-cell markers. Study information: Seven sequenced donors out of eight were HCMV-seropositive, one seronegative. Broader study findings: In several donors, dominant clonotypes made up roughly 28.3-65% of CD3+CD56-NKG2C+ cells.

This CDR3 has 18 amino acids. Germline CDR1 LNHNV, CDR2 YYDKDF (reference sequence). The chain employs TRBV15 and TRBJ2-2; as DNA is missing, the TRBD1 call by TCRdb cannot be tested. The sequence came from a man aged 18 to 29 in good health. The sample consisted of blood T cells: a sorted CD56 or NKG2C T cell subset, CD4+ or CD8+ T cells, or bulk PBMC T cells (not recorded which). The CDR3 reads CATSRLLGAGLGTGELFF.